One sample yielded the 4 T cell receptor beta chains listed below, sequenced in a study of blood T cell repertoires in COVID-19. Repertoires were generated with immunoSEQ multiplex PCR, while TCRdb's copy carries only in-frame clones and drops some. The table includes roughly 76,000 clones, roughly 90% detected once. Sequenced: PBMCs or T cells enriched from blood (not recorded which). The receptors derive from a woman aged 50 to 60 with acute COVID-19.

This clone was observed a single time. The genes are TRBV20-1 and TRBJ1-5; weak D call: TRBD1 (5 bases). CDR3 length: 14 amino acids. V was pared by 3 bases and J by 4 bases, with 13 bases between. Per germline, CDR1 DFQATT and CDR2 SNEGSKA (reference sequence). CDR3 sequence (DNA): TGCAGTGCTAGTGGGGCAGACCCAAATCAGCCCCAGCATTTT. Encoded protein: CSASGADPNQPQHF.

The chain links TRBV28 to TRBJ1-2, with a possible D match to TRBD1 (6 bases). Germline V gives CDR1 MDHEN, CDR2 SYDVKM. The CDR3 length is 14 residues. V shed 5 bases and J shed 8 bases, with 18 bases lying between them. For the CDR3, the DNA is TGTGCCAGCAGTCTCCCTCTCACAGGGTCCGGCTACACCTTC. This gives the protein CASSLPLTGSGYTF.

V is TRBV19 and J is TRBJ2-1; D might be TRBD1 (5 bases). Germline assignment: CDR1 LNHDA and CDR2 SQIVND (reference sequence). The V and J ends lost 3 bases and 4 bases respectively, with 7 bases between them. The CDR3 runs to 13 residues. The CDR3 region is CASSIGAYNEQFF. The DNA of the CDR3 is TGTGCCAGTAGTATTGGGGCTTACAATGAGCAGTTCTTC.

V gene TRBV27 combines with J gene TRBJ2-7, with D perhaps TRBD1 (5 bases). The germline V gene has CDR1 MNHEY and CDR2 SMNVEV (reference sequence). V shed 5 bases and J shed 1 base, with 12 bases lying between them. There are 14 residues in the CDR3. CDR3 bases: TGTGCCAGCAGTCACCAGGGATTTTCCTACGAGCAGTACTTC. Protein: CASSHQGFSYEQYF.